This T cell receptor (beta chain) was identified in a study of T-cell memory formation after mild COVID-19. The length of the CDR3 is 14 residues. V gave up 4 bases and J gave up 2 bases; unmatched junction bases: 2. The sample holds many counts of this clonotype. Researchers used 5'RACE with constant-segment primers to make TCR alpha and TCR beta cDNA libraries that carry sample barcodes and UMIs. TCRdb re-analysed the 5' RACE reads in MiXCR, keeping a single row per CDR3 protein. The sample shows 400,000 to 500,000 distinct CDR3 sequences, 20% to 25% of them seen only once. The sample consisted of PBMCs or a T cell subset sorted from them (not recorded which). This chain connects TRBV12-3 or TRBV12-4 to TRBJ1-1, with 9 bases matching TRBD1. The receptor comes from an adult woman who had mild COVID-19 (a few samples of this study predate the infection). Cell type and time point are not known. The CDR3 spells CASSWDRVNTEAFF. DNA of the CDR3: TGTGCCAGCAGTTGGGACAGGGTAAACACTGAAGCTTTCTTT.